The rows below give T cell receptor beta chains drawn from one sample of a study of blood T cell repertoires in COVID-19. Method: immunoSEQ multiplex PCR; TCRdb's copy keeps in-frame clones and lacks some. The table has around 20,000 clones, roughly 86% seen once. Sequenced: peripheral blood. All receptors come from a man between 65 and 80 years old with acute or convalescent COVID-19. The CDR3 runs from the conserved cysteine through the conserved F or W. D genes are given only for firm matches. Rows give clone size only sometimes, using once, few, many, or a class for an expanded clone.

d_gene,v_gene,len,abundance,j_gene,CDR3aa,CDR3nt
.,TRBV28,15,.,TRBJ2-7,CASSSPAGLNHEQYF,TGTGCCAGCAGTTCCCCTGCAGGGCTAAATCACGAGCAGTACTTC
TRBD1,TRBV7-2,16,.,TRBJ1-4,CASSLVARGRNEKLFF,TGTGCCAGCAGCTTAGTTGCCAGGGGGCGGAATGAAAAACTGTTTTTT
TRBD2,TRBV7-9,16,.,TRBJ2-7,CASSPKGTSGSYEQYF,TGTGCCAGCAGCCCAAAGGGGACTAGCGGGAGCTACGAGCAGTACTTC
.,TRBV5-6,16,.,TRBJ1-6,CASSLGPVRGSSPLHF,TGTGCCAGCAGCTTGGGTCCGGTCCGGGGTTCGTCACCCCTCCACTTT
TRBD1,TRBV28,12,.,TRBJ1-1,CASSGDSSVAFF,TGTGCCAGCAGCGGGGACAGTTCGGTAGCTTTCTTT
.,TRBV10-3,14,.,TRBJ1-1,CAISVTGLGAEAFF,TGTGCCATCAGTGTAACAGGGCTGGGAGCTGAAGCTTTCTTT
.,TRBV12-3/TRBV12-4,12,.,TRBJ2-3,CASSLYPDTQYF,TGTGCCAGCAGTTTGTATCCAGATACGCAGTATTTT
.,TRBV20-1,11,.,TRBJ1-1,CSASRGEVAFF,TGCAGTGCTTCCCGGGGGGAGGTAGCTTTCTTT
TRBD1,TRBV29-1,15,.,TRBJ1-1,CSVEKGQGDNTEAFF,TGCAGCGTTGAAAAGGGACAGGGCGACAACACTGAAGCTTTCTTT
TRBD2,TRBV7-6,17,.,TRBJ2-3,CASSLSVSGRETDTQYF,TGTGCCAGCAGCCTGAGCGTTAGCGGGAGGGAAACAGATACGCAGTATTTT
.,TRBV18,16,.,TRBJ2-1,CASSPAPGLGTNEQFF,TGTGCCAGCTCACCAGCACCGGGCCTCGGGACAAATGAGCAGTTCTTC
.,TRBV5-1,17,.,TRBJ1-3,CASSSGDHPMFGNTIYF,TGCGCCAGCAGCTCAGGGGACCACCCAATGTTTGGAAACACCATATATTTT
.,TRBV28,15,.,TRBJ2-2,CASSLGWFNTGELFF,TGTGCCAGCAGTTTGGGCTGGTTTAACACCGGGGAGCTGTTTTTT
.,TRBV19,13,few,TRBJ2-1,CASSMVGSHEQFF,TGTGCCAGTAGTATGGTCGGGAGTCATGAGCAGTTCTTC
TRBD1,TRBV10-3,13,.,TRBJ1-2,CAISESTGYGYTF,TGTGCCATCAGTGAGTCGACAGGGTATGGCTACACCTTC
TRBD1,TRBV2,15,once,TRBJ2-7,CASSSDRGGMYEQYF,TGTGCCAGCAGTTCGGACAGGGGTGGAATGTACGAGCAGTACTTC
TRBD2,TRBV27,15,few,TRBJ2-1,CASHFGLAGGYEQFF,TGTGCCAGCCACTTCGGGTTAGCGGGAGGGTATGAGCAGTTCTTC
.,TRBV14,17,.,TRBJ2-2,CASSLKLTGVGTGELFF,TGTGCCAGCAGCCTTAAGTTGACAGGAGTAGGCACCGGGGAGCTGTTTTTT
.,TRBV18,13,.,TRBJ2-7,CASSPNRDYEQYF,TGTGCCAGCTCACCAAACAGGGACTACGAGCAGTACTTC
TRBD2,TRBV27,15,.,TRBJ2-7,CASSLSAGGAYEQYF,TGTGCCAGCAGTTTATCCGCGGGAGGAGCCTACGAGCAGTACTTC
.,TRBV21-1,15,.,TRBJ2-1,CASSKTGGSGNEQFF,TGTGCCAGCAGCAAAACAGGGGGTTCTGGCAATGAGCAGTTCTTC
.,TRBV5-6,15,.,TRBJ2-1,CASSLPAEAYNEQFF,TGTGCCAGCAGCTTGCCAGCGGAAGCTTACAATGAGCAGTTCTTC
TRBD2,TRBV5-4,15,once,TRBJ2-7,CASSLGTSGSYEQYF,TGTGCCAGCAGCTTGGGAACTAGCGGCTCCTACGAGCAGTACTTC
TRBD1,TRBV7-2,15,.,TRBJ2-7,CASNSIGTGDYEQYF,TGTGCCAGCAATTCGATTGGGACAGGGGACTACGAGCAGTACTTC
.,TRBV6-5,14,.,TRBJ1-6,CASRTLTRDSPLHF,TGTGCCAGCAGAACCTTAACGCGGGACTCACCCCTCCACTTT
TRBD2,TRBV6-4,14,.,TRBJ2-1,CASSWASGSNEQFF,TGTGCCAGCAGTTGGGCTAGCGGGAGTAATGAGCAGTTCTTC
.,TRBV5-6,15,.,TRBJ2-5,CASRYYRVSGETQYF,TGTGCCAGCAGGTACTACAGGGTCTCAGGAGAGACCCAGTACTTC
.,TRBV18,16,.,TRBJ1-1,CASSPNIQRTRDEAFF,TGTGCCAGCTCACCTAATATTCAAAGGACGCGGGATGAAGCTTTCTTT
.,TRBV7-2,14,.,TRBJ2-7,CASSLVAGSYEQYF,TGTGCCAGCAGCTTAGTAGCTGGCTCCTACGAGCAGTACTTC